Below are 14 T cell receptor beta chains sequenced from a single sample in a study of cytomegalovirus exposure and HLA in healthy donors. 60 Vbeta and 13 Jbeta primers were used in PCR. This table comes from immunoSEQ multiplex PCR, and its TCRdb copy is limited to in-frame clones, with some not included. This sample has just over 150,000 clones, with approximately 85% found just once. The sample taken for sequencing was PBMCs. The receptors shown here come from a man younger than 35 in good health and CMV-seropositive.

The chain joins TRBV29-1 to TRBJ2-7; 8 bases fit TRBD2. This CDR3 comprises 14 residues. Germline V gives CDR1 SQVTM, CDR2 ANQGSEA. Losses at the gene ends were 2 bases for V and 2 bases for J; bases not matched to a gene: 5. The CDR3 coding sequence is TGCAGCGTTGAATCCGGGACTAGAGCCTACGAGCAGTACTTC. Its translation is CSVESGTRAYEQYF.

The chain employs TRBV5-4 and TRBJ2-2, with D unclear. V shed 2 bases and J shed 1 base, with 9 bases lying between them. The CDR3 contains 15 residues. Germline lookup yields CDR1 SGHNT and CDR2 YYREEE (reference sequence). The CDR3 coding sequence is TGTGCCAGCAGCTTCGCCAGACAGAACACCGGGGAGCTGTTTTTT. This translates into CASSFARQNTGELFF. The full variable domain, completed using reference TRBV5-4 and TRBJ2-2, is ETGVTQSPTHLIKTRGQQVTLRCSSQSGHNTVSWYQQALGQGPQFIFQYYREEENGRGNFPPRFSGLQFPNYSSELNVNALELDDSALYLCASSFARQNTGELFFGEGSRLTVL.

The rearrangement links TRBV7-3 to TRBJ1-1; a possible D gene is TRBD1 (5 bases). CDR3 size: 13 residues. V was trimmed by 4 bases and J by 1 base, leaving 7 bases between them. Per germline, CDR1 SGHTA and CDR2 FQGTGA. The CDR3 DNA reads TGTGCCAGCAGCTCGGACACGAACACTGAAGCTTTCTTT. It is translated as CASSSDTNTEAFF. The full variable domain, its missing parts supplied by reference TRBV7-3 and TRBJ1-1, is GAGVSQTPSNKVTEKGKYVELRCDPISGHTALYWYRQSLGQGPEFLIYFQGTGAADDSGLPNDRFFAVRPEGSVSTLKIQRTERGDSAVYLCASSSDTNTEAFFGQGTRLTVV.

The chain carries TRBV11-3 and TRBJ2-1, with D maybe TRBD1 (5 bases). CDR1 SGHNT and CDR2 YENEEA come from the germline V gene. V was trimmed by 5 bases and J by 7 bases, leaving 12 bases between them. The CDR3 is 13 residues long. In nucleotides, the CDR3 is TGTGCCAGCAGCCTCTCGACAGAGAATGAGCAGTTCTTC. Translation: CASSLSTENEQFF.

This clone was detected only once. The V gene is TRBV6-1, the J gene TRBJ1-5; D is perhaps TRBD1 (6 bases). Germline CDR1 is MNHNS and CDR2 is SASEGT. This CDR3 comprises 15 residues. Trimming cost V 6 bases and J 3 bases, with 15 bases left between them. Written as DNA, the CDR3 is TGTGCCAGCAGGGCACAGGGCCTAGTCAATCAGCCCCAGCATTTT. This sequence encodes CASRAQGLVNQPQHF.

The chain employs TRBV6-6 and TRBJ1-1; D possibly corresponds to TRBD1 (5 bases). V was trimmed by 5 bases and J by 6 bases, leaving 19 bases between them. The CDR3 runs 15 residues. Germline CDR1 reads MNHNY; CDR2 reads SVGAGI (reference sequence). The CDR3 loop reads CASSTTTAGLAEAFF. In nucleotides, the CDR3 is TGTGCCAGCAGTACAACGACAGCGGGGCTCGCTGAAGCTTTCTTT.

The chain recombines TRBV25-1 with TRBJ1-2; the D gene is possibly TRBD1 (6 bases). This CDR3 region has 14 residues. Germline V gives CDR1 MGHDK, CDR2 SYGVNS. Trimming cost V 8 bases and J 5 bases, with 18 bases left between them. The CDR3, as DNA: TGTGCCAGCCTTCAGACAGGCGAGGCTTATGGCTACACCTTC. Its protein is CASLQTGEAYGYTF.

V gene TRBV25-1 combines with J gene TRBJ2-1; maybe TRBD2 (6 bases). This CDR3 is 15 amino acids long. V dropped 0 bases and J dropped 4 bases, with 10 bases sitting between them. CDR1 and CDR2 (germline): MGHDK, SYGVNS. CDR3 protein: CASSEYSRGYNEQFF. In DNA form, the CDR3 reads TGTGCCAGCAGTGAATATAGCCGGGGGTACAATGAGCAGTTCTTC.

J is TRBJ2-5 and V is TRBV7-9, with 8 nucleotides matching TRBD2. Losses at the gene ends were 7 bases for V and 5 bases for J; bases not matched to a gene: 6. Germline loops: CDR1 SEHNR, CDR2 FQNEAQ (reference sequence). The CDR3 has 13 amino acids. DNA of the CDR3: TGTGCCAGCACCCGGGAGGGGGAGGAGACCCAGTACTTC. Its protein product is CASTREGEETQYF.

The V call is TRBV7-2, the J call TRBJ2-3; TRBD2 might be the D (6 bases). V lost 4 bases, J lost 3 bases, and 17 bases lay in between. Germline loops: CDR1 SGHTA, CDR2 FQGNSA. The CDR3 runs to 16 residues. The CDR3 loop reads CASSSVGTWRTDTQYF. The CDR3 DNA reads TGTGCCAGCAGCTCAGTTGGGACTTGGAGAACAGATACGCAGTATTTT.

The gene calls are TRBV28 and TRBJ2-1; a possible D gene is TRBD2 (6 bases). The CDR3 length is 16 residues. Germline CDR1 reads MDHEN; CDR2 reads SYDVKM. V was pared by 5 bases and J by 0 bases, with 14 bases between. Here the CDR3 DNA reads TGTGCCAGCAGTCATCTCGGGGGAGGCTCCTACAATGAGCAGTTCTTC. It encodes CASSHLGGGSYNEQFF. Drawing the rest from reference TRBV28 and TRBJ2-1, the complete variable domain is DVKVTQSSRYLVKRTGEKVFLECVQDMDHENMFWYRQDPGLGLRLIYFSYDVKMKEKGDIPEGYSVSREKKERFSLILESASTNQTSMYLCASSHLGGGSYNEQFFGPGTRLTVL.

This sequence joins TRBV6-5 and TRBJ2-5; maybe TRBD2 (5 bases). The V gene lost 9 bases and the J gene lost 1 base, with 9 bases spanning the gap. The CDR3 length is 12 residues. Germline CDR1 and CDR2: MNHEY and SVGAGI. The CDR3 here is CASRGSQETQYF. In nucleotides, the CDR3 is TGTGCCAGTCGGGGATCCCAAGAGACCCAGTACTTC.

This clone was seen just once. This chain links TRBV7-2 with TRBJ1-5; maybe TRBD1 (5 bases). The CDR3 runs to 14 residues. V lost 5 bases and J 4 bases, leaving 12 bases between the germline ends. The V gene's germline CDR1 is SGHTA and CDR2 FQGNSA. CDR3 protein: CASSESGGNQPQHF. Here the CDR3 DNA reads TGTGCCAGCAGCGAATCGGGGGGGAATCAGCCCCAGCATTTT.

The chain combines TRBV5-1 with TRBJ1-1, with D tentatively TRBD1 (5 bases). V lost 4 bases, J lost 5 bases, and 18 bases lay in between. Germline V gene sequence: CDR1 SGHRS, CDR2 YFSETQ. The CDR3 consists of 15 residues. CDR3 residues: CASSPRGGVRTEAFF. The CDR3 DNA follows: TGCGCCAGCAGCCCAAGGGGAGGGGTGAGGACTGAAGCTTTCTTT.